The T cell receptor (beta chain) described here comes from a study of blood T cells in healthy people across ages. Study information: There was about one barcoded beta molecule captured by template switching per two T cells. Findings of the study overall: As age increased, TCR beta diversity per million T cells fell in a roughly linear fashion. Diversity was higher, and naive CD4+ cells more numerous, in long-lived donors than in aged donors.

A second about 6 to 12 cycle PCR used barcoded and J-beta primers. TCRdb re-derived calls from the 5' RACE reads in MiXCR, one entry per CDR3 protein. The table lists 850,000 to 950,000 distinct CDR3 sequences, around 28% of them singletons. V gave up 5 bases and J gave up 0 bases; unmatched junction bases: 6. The CDR3 is made up of 16 amino acids. Drawing of peripheral blood yielded 7.5 to 10 milliliters from each donor. This clonotype was seen repeatedly, ten times or more. Its antigen is unidentified. The gene calls are TRBV12-3 or TRBV12-4 and TRBJ2-7; 11 bases fit TRBD1. The sequence was obtained from a woman older than 75 in good health. Sequenced input: blood. The CDR3 reads CASSLGQGAISYEQYF. The CDR3 DNA reads TGTGCCAGCAGTCTCGGACAGGGGGCAATCTCCTACGAGCAGTACTTC.